These T cell receptor beta chains were read from a single sample in a study of graft-versus-host responses after intestinal transplantation. The method was immunoSEQ multiplex PCR; TCRdb's version includes in-frame clones alone and lacks a portion of them. The data hold about 120,000 clones, with roughly 96% observed a single time. These receptors have no identified antigens. The material sequenced was unstimulated CD8+ T cells sorted from spleen or lymph node cells, taken before intestinal transplant. The receptors shown here come from a human donor who received an intestinal transplant. CDR3s include the opening cysteine and the closing phenylalanine or tryptophan. D genes are given only for firm matches. Only part of the rows carry a size: once, few, many, or a class if the clone is expanded.

D gene	clone size	V gene	J gene	CDR3 protein	CDR3 DNA
.	.	TRBV4-3	TRBJ2-1	CASSQALGLANGNEQFF	TGCGCCAGCAGCCAAGCTTTGGGGCTCGCAAACGGCAATGAGCAGTTCTTC
TRBD2	once	TRBV19	TRBJ2-7	CASGEGVDEQYF	TGTGCCAGTGGGGAGGGAGTCGACGAGCAGTACTTC
.	.	TRBV30	TRBJ1-5	CAWSELGDPSNQPQHF	TGTGCCTGGAGTGAATTGGGGGACCCTAGCAATCAGCCCCAGCATTTT
.	.	TRBV4-2	TRBJ2-5	CASSQEQAFETQYF	TGTGCCAGCAGCCAAGAACAGGCGTTTGAGACCCAGTACTTC
.	.	TRBV4-3	TRBJ1-4	CASSQGGGSNEKLFF	TGCGCCAGCAGCCAAGGAGGAGGGTCTAATGAAAAACTGTTTTTT
.	.	TRBV7-3	TRBJ2-1	CASTISPGLNYNEQFF	TGTGCCAGCACGATATCCCCGGGCCTTAACTACAATGAGCAGTTCTTC
TRBD2	.	TRBV6-5	TRBJ2-7	CASSYGGGEQYF	TGTGCCAGCAGTTACGGGGGGGGCGAGCAGTACTTC
.	.	TRBV29-1	TRBJ2-3	CSVEVAGALSTDTQYF	TGCAGCGTTGAAGTTGCAGGGGCGCTTAGCACAGATACGCAGTATTTT
.	.	TRBV30	TRBJ1-4	CAWRKGLVTNEKLFF	TGTGCCTGGAGGAAGGGGCTCGTAACTAATGAAAAACTGTTTTTT
TRBD2	.	TRBV18	TRBJ2-5	CASSQTGTRGEETQYF	TGTGCCAGCTCTCAAACGGGGACTAGGGGTGAAGAGACCCAGTACTTC
.	.	TRBV7-2	TRBJ2-7	CASSGGRRPLGEQYF	TGTGCCAGCAGCGGGGGACGACGACCTTTAGGGGAGCAGTACTTC
.	once	TRBV27	TRBJ2-7	CASSFSLEGEQYF	TGTGCCAGCAGTTTTTCCCTAGAGGGCGAGCAGTACTTC
TRBD2	.	TRBV29-1	TRBJ2-7	CSASWTSGSSYEQYF	TGCAGCGCCTCCTGGACTAGCGGGAGCTCCTACGAGCAGTACTTC
.	.	TRBV6-1	TRBJ1-5	CASSEAQRATNQPQHF	TGTGCCAGCAGTGAAGCGCAGAGGGCGACCAATCAGCCCCAGCATTTT
TRBD2	.	TRBV15	TRBJ2-7	CATSRVAGNHYDVLPTYEQYF	TGTGCCACCAGCAGAGTAGCGGGAAACCATTACGATGTATTACCAACCTACGAGCAGTACTTC
.	.	TRBV29-1	TRBJ1-2	CSVDHGYGYTF	TGCAGCGTTGATCACGGCTATGGCTACACCTTC
TRBD1	.	TRBV28	TRBJ2-7	CASSLYRGHEQYF	TGTGCCAGCAGTTTGTACAGGGGGCACGAGCAGTACTTC
.	.	TRBV19	TRBJ1-5	CASSIRTFGGNQPQHF	TGTGCCAGTAGTATAAGGACGTTTGGGGGCAATCAGCCCCAGCATTTT
.	.	TRBV5-6	TRBJ2-7	CASSLVFSYEQYF	TGTGCCAGCAGCTTGGTTTTCTCCTACGAGCAGTACTTC
.	few	TRBV19	TRBJ2-7	CATMDVNSYEQYF	TGTGCCACCATGGACGTCAACTCCTACGAGCAGTACTTC
.	.	TRBV27	TRBJ2-7	CASSFRLGVYEQYF	TGTGCCAGCAGTTTCCGGTTAGGCGTGTACGAGCAGTACTTC
TRBD2	.	TRBV11-2	TRBJ2-7	CASSLTSGRTYEQYF	TGTGCCAGCAGCTTAACTAGCGGGAGGACCTACGAGCAGTACTTC
.	.	TRBV19	TRBJ2-1	CASRSYNEQFF	TGTGCCAGTAGAAGCTACAATGAGCAGTTCTTC
TRBD2	.	TRBV27	TRBJ2-7	CASSYGLAREQYF	TGTGCCAGCAGTTATGGACTAGCCCGGGAGCAGTACTTC
.	.	TRBV28	TRBJ1-1	CASRTGGGSTEAFF	TGTGCCAGCAGAACCGGGGGGGGGAGTACTGAAGCTTTCTTT
.	.	TRBV19	TRBJ1-1	CASSMGAFMNTEAFF	TGTGCCAGTAGTATGGGGGCCTTCATGAACACTGAAGCTTTCTTT
.	.	TRBV9	TRBJ2-7	CASSVKPSAYEQYF	TGTGCCAGCAGCGTAAAGCCTAGCGCCTACGAGCAGTACTTC
.	.	TRBV5-1	TRBJ2-2	CASSFLRDGANTGELFF	TGCGCCAGCAGCTTTCTCCGGGACGGAGCGAACACCGGGGAGCTGTTTTTT
.	.	TRBV7-9	TRBJ2-3	CASSLAPDTQYF	TGTGCCAGCAGCTTAGCGCCAGATACGCAGTATTTT
.	.	TRBV21-1	TRBJ1-4	CASSRRLRHRGINEKLFF	TGTGCCAGCAGCAGACGCCTGAGACACCGAGGCATAAATGAAAAACTGTTTTTT
.	.	TRBV7-2	TRBJ2-3	CASSFTGASTDTQYF	TGTGCCAGCAGCTTCACCGGGGCTAGCACAGATACGCAGTATTTT
TRBD1	once	TRBV7-9	TRBJ2-2	CAAWDRNTGELFF	TGTGCCGCCTGGGACAGAAACACCGGGGAGCTGTTTTTT
.	.	TRBV19	TRBJ2-1	CASSITHYNEQFF	TGTGCCAGTAGTATAACACACTACAATGAGCAGTTCTTC
TRBD1	.	TRBV6-5	TRBJ2-1	CASSYARQGGNEQFF	TGTGCCAGCAGTTACGCCCGACAGGGGGGCAATGAGCAGTTCTTC
.	.	TRBV27	TRBJ2-7	CASSLTGTYEQYF	TGTGCCAGCAGTTTAACAGGGACCTACGAGCAGTACTTC
.	.	TRBV6-1	TRBJ1-1	CASSPRRTEAFF	TGTGCCAGCAGTCCGCGGCGCACTGAAGCTTTCTTT
TRBD1	.	TRBV5-6	TRBJ2-7	CASSVPETGPYEQYF	TGTGCCAGCAGCGTTCCTGAGACAGGGCCCTACGAGCAGTACTTC
.	.	TRBV28	TRBJ2-7	CASSPGLRIGQYF	TGTGCCAGCAGCCCGGGACTGCGCATAGGGCAGTACTTC
TRBD1	few	TRBV4-3	TRBJ2-7	CASSQGEQGEAYEQYF	TGCGCCAGCAGCCAGGGGGAACAGGGGGAAGCGTACGAGCAGTACTTC
.	.	TRBV19	TRBJ2-7	CASSIVATEPYEQYF	TGTGCCAGTAGTATAGTAGCGACCGAACCCTACGAGCAGTACTTC
.	.	TRBV28	TRBJ1-2	CASRSSTGIYGYTF	TGTGCCAGCAGATCAAGCACGGGGATTTATGGCTACACCTTC
.	.	TRBV4-1	TRBJ2-2	CASSPQVVLNTGELFF	TGCGCCAGCAGCCCACAGGTAGTTCTGAACACCGGGGAGCTGTTTTTT
.	.	TRBV28	TRBJ1-2	CASSLHGRGGGYTF	TGTGCCAGCAGTTTACACGGACGGGGGGGTGGCTACACCTTC
.	.	TRBV4-1	TRBJ2-7	CASSQVLADYEQYF	TGCGCCAGCAGCCAAGTACTAGCTGACTACGAGCAGTACTTC
.	.	TRBV4-1	TRBJ1-2	CASSQDRNTAYGYTF	TGCGCCAGCAGCCAAGACAGGAACACGGCGTATGGCTACACCTTC
.	.	TRBV9	TRBJ1-3	CASSPDGNTIYF	TGTGCCAGCAGCCCGGACGGAAACACCATATATTTT